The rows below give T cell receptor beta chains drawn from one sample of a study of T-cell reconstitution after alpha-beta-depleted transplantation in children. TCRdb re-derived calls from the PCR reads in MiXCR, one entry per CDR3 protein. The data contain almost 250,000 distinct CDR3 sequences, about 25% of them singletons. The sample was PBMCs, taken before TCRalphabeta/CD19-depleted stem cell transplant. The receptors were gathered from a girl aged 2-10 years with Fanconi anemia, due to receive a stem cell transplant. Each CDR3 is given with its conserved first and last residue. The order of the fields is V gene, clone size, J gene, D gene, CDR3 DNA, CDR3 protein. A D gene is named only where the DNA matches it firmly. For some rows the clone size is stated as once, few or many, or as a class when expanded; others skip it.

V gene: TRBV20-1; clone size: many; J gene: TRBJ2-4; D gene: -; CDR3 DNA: TGCAGTGCTAGAAGATCACGGGACAACAAAAACATTCAGTACTTC; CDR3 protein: CSARRSRDNKNIQYF
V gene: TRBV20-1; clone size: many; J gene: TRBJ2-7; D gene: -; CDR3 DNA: TGCAGTGCTTTGGATGATTGGGGCTACGAGCAGTACTTC; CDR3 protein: CSALDDWGYEQYF
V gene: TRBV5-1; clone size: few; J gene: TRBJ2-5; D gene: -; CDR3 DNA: TGCGCCAGCAGCCCCCTGACTTCCCAGGGCCCTGCTAGGGAGACCCAGTACTTC; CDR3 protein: CASSPLTSQGPARETQYF
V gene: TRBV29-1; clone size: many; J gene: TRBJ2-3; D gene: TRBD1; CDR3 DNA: TGCAGCGTTGAAGATGGACAGGTGAAGGAAGATACGCAGTATTTT; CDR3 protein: CSVEDGQVKEDTQYF
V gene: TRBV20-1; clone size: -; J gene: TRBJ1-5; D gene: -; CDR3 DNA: TGCAGTGCTAGTGCGGACAGCATAAATCAGCCCCAGCATTTT; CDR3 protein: CSASADSINQPQHF
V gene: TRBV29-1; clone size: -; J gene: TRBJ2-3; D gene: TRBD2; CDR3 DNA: TGCAGCGTTGGAGAAGCGGGAGTGACAGATACGCAGTATTTT; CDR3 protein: CSVGEAGVTDTQYF
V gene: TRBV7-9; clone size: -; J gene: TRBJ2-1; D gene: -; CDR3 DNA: TGTGCCAGCAGCTCAACCAATAAACTTGGAGAGCAGTTCTTC; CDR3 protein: CASSSTNKLGEQFF
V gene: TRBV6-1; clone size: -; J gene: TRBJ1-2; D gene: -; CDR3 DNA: TGTGCCAGCAGTCGAAACAAAGCACGTATCGCCCACGAGGGAGGCAACTATGGCTACACCTTC; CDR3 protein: CASSRNKARIAHEGGNYGYTF
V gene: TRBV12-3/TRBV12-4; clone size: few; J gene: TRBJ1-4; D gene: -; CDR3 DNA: TGTGCCAGCAGTTTCTTCGGTATGAGTGTCTCTAATGAAAAACTGTTTTTT; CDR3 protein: CASSFFGMSVSNEKLFF
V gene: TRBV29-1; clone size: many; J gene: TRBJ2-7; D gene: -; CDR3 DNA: TGCAGCGCCTTCCAGGGGCCCACCTACGAGCAGTACTTC; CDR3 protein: CSAFQGPTYEQYF
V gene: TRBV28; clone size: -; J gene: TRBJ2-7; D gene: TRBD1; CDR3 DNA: TGTGCCACCCGGGACAGTGGCTCCTACGAGCAGTACTTC; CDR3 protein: CATRDSGSYEQYF
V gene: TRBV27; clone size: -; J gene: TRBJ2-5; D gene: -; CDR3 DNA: TGTGCCAGCAGTTCCTACGGACAGCAAGAGACCCAGTACTTC; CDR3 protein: CASSSYGQQETQYF
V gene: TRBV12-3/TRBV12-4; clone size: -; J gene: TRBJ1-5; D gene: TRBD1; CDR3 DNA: TGTGCCAGCAGCCAAGAGGGGGCAAATCAGCCCCAGCATTTT; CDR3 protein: CASSQEGANQPQHF
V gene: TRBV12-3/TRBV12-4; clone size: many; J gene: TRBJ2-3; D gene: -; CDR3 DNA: TGTGCCAGCAGTCCCCGACTTTGGGATACGCAGTATTTT; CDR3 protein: CASSPRLWDTQYF
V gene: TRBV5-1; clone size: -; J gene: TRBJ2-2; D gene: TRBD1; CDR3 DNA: TGCGCCAGCAGCTTGGTTGGGACAGGAGACACCGGGGAGCTGTTTTTT; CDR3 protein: CASSLVGTGDTGELFF
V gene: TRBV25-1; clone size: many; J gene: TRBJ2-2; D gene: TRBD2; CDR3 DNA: TGTGCCAGCAGTCTTCTAGCGGGAGCCGGGGAGCTGTTTTTT; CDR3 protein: CASSLLAGAGELFF
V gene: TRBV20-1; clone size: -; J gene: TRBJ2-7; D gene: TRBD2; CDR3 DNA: TGCAGTGCTAGGGGACTAGTCCAGGTTAATGGGTACGAGCAGTACTTC; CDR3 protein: CSARGLVQVNGYEQYF
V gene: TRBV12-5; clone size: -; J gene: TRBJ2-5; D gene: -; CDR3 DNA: TGTGCTAGTGGAATGGGGCGGGAGACCCAGTACTTC; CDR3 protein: CASGMGRETQYF
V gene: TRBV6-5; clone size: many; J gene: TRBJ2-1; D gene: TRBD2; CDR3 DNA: TGTGCCAGCAGTACTCTAGCGGGCTACAATGAGCAGTTCTTC; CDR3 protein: CASSTLAGYNEQFF
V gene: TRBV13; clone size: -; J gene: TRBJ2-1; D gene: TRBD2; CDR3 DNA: TGTGCCAGCATGGACGGGGGGGAAGACAATGAGCAGTTCTTC; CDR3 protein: CASMDGGEDNEQFF
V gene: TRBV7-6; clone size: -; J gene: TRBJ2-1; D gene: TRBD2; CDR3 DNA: TGTGCCAGCAGTTTCCGACTAGCGGGAGGATGGGGTGAGCAGTTCTTC; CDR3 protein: CASSFRLAGGWGEQFF
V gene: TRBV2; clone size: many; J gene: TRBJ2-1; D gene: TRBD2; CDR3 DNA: TGTGCCAGCAGTGAACGGGTTAGCGGGGGGGTCCCCACCAATGAGCAGTTCTTC; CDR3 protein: CASSERVSGGVPTNEQFF
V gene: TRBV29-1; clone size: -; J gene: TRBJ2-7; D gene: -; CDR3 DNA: TGCAGCGTTGAAGGCGGGCAGGGAGGCGAGCAGTACTTC; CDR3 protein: CSVEGGQGGEQYF
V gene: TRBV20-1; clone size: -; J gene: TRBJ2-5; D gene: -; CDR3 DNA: TGCAGTGCTAGAGATGCGCGGGGAGGAGAGACCCAGTACTTC; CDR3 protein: CSARDARGGETQYF
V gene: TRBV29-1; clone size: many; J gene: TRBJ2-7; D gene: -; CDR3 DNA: TGCAGCGTTGCTAGAAGCGACAGTTCTGATGAGCAGTACTTC; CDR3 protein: CSVARSDSSDEQYF
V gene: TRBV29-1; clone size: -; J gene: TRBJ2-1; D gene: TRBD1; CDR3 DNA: TGCAGCGTTGAGGACAGGGGAGGATACAATGAGCAGTTCTTC; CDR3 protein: CSVEDRGGYNEQFF
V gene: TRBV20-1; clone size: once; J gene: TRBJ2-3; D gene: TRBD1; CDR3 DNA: TGCAGTGTTCAACAGGGGGCGGATACGCAGTATTTT; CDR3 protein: CSVQQGADTQYF
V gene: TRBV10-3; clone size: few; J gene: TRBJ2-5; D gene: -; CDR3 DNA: TGTGCCATCAGTGAGTCGAGTCCATGGGAGACCCAGTACTTC; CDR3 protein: CAISESSPWETQYF
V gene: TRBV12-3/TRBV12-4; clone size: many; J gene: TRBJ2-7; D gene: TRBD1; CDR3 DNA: TGTGCCAGCAGTTCGCCTAACAGGGGAAGGGACGAGCAGTACTTC; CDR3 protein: CASSSPNRGRDEQYF
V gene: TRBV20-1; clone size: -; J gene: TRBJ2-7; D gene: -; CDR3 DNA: TGCAGTGCTCACAGTTCTGCAGGCGAGCAGTACTTC; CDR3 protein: CSAHSSAGEQYF
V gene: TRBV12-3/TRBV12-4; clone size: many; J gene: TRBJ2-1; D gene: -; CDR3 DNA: TGTGCCAGCAGTATCACAGGGTCTCTCGAGTTC; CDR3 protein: CASSITGSLEF
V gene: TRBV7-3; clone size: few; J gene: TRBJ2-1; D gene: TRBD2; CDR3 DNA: TGTGCCAGCAGCTTAAGGACTAGCGGGAGCATAAGTGAGCAGTTCTTC; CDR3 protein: CASSLRTSGSISEQFF
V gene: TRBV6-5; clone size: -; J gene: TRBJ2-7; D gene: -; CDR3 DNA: TGTGCCAACCCGACCCTCTCCTACGAGCAGTACTTC; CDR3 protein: CANPTLSYEQYF
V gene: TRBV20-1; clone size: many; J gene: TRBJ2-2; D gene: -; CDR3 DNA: TGCAGTGCTTCCATGGAGCGTACCGGGGAGCTGTTTTTT; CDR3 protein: CSASMERTGELFF
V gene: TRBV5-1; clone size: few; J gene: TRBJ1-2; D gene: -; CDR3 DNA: TGCGCCAGCAGCTTGGAACCCTTTCCAGGGCTCCGCGGGGACTATGGCTACACCTTC; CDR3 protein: CASSLEPFPGLRGDYGYTF
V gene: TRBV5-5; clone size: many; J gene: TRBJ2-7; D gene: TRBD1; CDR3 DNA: TGTGCCAGCAGCAGAGGACAGGGGCGGGGGAACGAGCAGTACTTC; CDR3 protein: CASSRGQGRGNEQYF
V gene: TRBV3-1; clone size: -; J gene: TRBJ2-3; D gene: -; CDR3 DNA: TGTGCCAGCAGCCTCAGGACCCAACTTCGCACAGATACGCAGTATTTT; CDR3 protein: CASSLRTQLRTDTQYF
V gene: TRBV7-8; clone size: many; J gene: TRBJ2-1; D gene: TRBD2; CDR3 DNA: TGTGCCAGCAGCTCACCCAGCGGGGGGGCTGGTAGTTTTTCCTACAATGAGCAGTTCTTC; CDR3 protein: CASSSPSGGAGSFSYNEQFF
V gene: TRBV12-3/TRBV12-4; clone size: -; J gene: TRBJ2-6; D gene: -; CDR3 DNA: TGTGCCAGCAGTTTAGCGTTGGGGGGTTCTGGGGCCAACGTCCTGACTTTC; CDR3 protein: CASSLALGGSGANVLTF
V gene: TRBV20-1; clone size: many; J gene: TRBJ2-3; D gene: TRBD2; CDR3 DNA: TGCAGTGCGATCCCTCCTAGCGGGGGGGCAGGCACAGATACGCAGTATTTT; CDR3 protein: CSAIPPSGGAGTDTQYF
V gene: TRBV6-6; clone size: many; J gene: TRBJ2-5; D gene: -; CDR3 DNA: TGTGCCAGCAGTTGGGGGGAGACCCAGTACTTC; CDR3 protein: CASSWGETQYF
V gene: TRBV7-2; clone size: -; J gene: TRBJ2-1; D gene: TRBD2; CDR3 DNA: TGTGCCAGCAGCTACGGGACTAGCGGGGGGAACTACAATGAGCAGTTCTTC; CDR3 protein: CASSYGTSGGNYNEQFF
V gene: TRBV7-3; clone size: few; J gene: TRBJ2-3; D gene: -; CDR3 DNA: TGTGCCAGCAGCTTAACTAGATACACAGATACGCAGTATTTT; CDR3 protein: CASSLTRYTDTQYF
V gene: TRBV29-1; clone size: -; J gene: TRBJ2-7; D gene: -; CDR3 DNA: TGCAGCGTTGCCTCCCAGACCAGCTCCTACGAGCAGTACTTC; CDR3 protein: CSVASQTSSYEQYF
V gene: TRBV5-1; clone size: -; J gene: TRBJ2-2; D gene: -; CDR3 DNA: TGCGCCAGCAGCCGTTACGACTACTCGAACACCGGGGAGCTGTTTTTT; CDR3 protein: CASSRYDYSNTGELFF
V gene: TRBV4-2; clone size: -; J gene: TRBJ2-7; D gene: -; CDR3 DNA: TGTGCCAGCAGCTCCGGACTATCCGAGCAGTACTTC; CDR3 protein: CASSSGLSEQYF
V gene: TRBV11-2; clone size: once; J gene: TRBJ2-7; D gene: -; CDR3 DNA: TGTGCCAGCAGCTTAGCCCCAGGGGACTACGGCTACGAGCAGTACTTC; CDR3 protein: CASSLAPGDYGYEQYF
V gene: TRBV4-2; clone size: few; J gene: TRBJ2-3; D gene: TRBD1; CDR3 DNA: TGTGCCAGCAGCCCCTTCCCGGGACAGGGGGCGCATACGCAGTATTTT; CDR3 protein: CASSPFPGQGAHTQYF
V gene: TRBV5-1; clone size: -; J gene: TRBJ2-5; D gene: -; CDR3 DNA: TGCGCCAGCAGCTTGAGCGGACTAACCCAAGAGACCCAGTACTTC; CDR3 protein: CASSLSGLTQETQYF
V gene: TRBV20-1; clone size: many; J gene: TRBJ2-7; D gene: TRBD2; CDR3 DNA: TGCAGTGCTCGTGCTCGACTAGCGGGAGCCATTTCCTACGAGCAGTACTTC; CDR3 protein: CSARARLAGAISYEQYF
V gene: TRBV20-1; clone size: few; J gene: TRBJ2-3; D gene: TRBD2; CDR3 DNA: TGCAGTGCTGGTGGACTAGCGGCAGATACGCAGTATTTT; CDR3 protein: CSAGGLAADTQYF
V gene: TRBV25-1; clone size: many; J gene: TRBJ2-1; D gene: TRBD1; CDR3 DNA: TGTGCCAGCAGTGTAAACGGGGACAGGAACCCCTACAATGAGCAGTTCTTC; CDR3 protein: CASSVNGDRNPYNEQFF
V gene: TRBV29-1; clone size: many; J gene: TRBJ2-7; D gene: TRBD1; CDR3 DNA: TGCAGCGTCGTTGTGGGACAGCACGTCTACTACGAGCAGTACTTC; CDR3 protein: CSVVVGQHVYYEQYF
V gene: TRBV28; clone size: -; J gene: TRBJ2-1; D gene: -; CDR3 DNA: TGTGCCAGCAGTCCCCGAAGTTACAATGAGCAGTTCTTC; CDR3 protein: CASSPRSYNEQFF
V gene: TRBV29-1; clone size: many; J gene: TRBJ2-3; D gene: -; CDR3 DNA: TGCAGCGTTGAATCCTCCTGGGGAGATACGCAGTATTTT; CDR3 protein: CSVESSWGDTQYF
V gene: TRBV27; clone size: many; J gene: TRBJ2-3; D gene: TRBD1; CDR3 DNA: TGTGCCAGCAGTTTCGAGGGGGCTAGCACAGATACGCAGTATTTT; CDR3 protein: CASSFEGASTDTQYF
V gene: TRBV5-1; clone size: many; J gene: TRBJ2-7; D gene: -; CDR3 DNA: TGCGCCAGCAGCTTGAATGGACAGTCCTACGAGCAGTACTTC; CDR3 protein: CASSLNGQSYEQYF
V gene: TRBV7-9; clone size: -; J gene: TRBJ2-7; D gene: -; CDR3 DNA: TGTGCCAGCAGCCGATGGGGCAGGGCAGAGACTCTAGTGGAGCAGTACTTC; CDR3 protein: CASSRWGRAETLVEQYF